The rows below give T cell receptor beta chains drawn from one sample of a study of blood T cell repertoires in COVID-19. Assay used: immunoSEQ multiplex PCR; TCRdb lists only in-frame clones, some missing. Among 430,000 or so clones, over 75% were seen once, and the ten largest hold less than 2%. The sequenced sample was PBMCs or T cells enriched from blood (not recorded which). The origin of the receptors is a woman aged 35 to 49 who had recovered from COVID-19. The CDR3 runs from the conserved cysteine through the conserved F or W. The D gene is left open where the match is weak. The size field is filled for only some rows; it gives once, few, many or a size class.

>NA|TRBV15|TRBD2|TRBJ2-1
TGTGCCACCAGGGATGGACTAGCGGGCTACAATGAGCAGTTCTTC
CATRDGLAGYNEQFF
>NA|TRBV15|TRBD1|TRBJ1-2
TGTGCCACGACGACAGGGGGTAAAGCTAACTATGGCTACACCTTC
CATTTGGKANYGYTF
>NA|TRBV19|NA|TRBJ2-1
TGTGCCAGTAGTACTAAGGTCTACAGCTCCTACAATGAGCAGTTCTTC
CASSTKVYSSYNEQFF
>NA|TRBV6-1|NA|TRBJ2-5
TGTGCCAGCAGTGGAGCCACTCTTCCGGGACACCAGTACCAAGAGACCCAGTACTTC
CASSGATLPGHQYQETQYF
>few|TRBV10-1|TRBD1|TRBJ1-2
TGCGCCAGCAGTGATGACAGGGGTTCGTATGGCTACACCTTC
CASSDDRGSYGYTF
>NA|TRBV7-2|NA|TRBJ2-7
TGTGCCAGCAGCCCCCTCCGCCCGGTCCGGGAGCAGTACTTC
CASSPLRPVREQYF
>NA|TRBV13|NA|TRBJ2-5
TGTGCCAGCAAGGTAGGAGCGGTACAAGAGACCCAGTACTTC
CASKVGAVQETQYF
>NA|TRBV9|NA|TRBJ2-5
TGTGCCAGCAGTCCGGGCCAGGGGATTAGAGAGACCCAGTACTTC
CASSPGQGIRETQYF
>NA|TRBV19|NA|TRBJ2-1
TGTGCCAGTAGCCCCCACCCAGGGGACAATGAGCAGTTCTTC
CASSPHPGDNEQFF
>NA|TRBV6-2/TRBV6-3|NA|TRBJ1-2
TGTGCCAGCAGTTACGGGTCAGGCTATGGCTACACCTTC
CASSYGSGYGYTF
>NA|TRBV5-1|NA|TRBJ1-1
TGCGCCAGCAGCTTGGCCGGCAGGGGATTATCCACTGAAGCTTTCTTT
CASSLAGRGLSTEAFF
>NA|TRBV24-1|TRBD1|TRBJ1-1
TGTGCCACCTTCAGCGTGACAGGGATTAAGTCTGAAGCTTTCTTT
CATFSVTGIKSEAFF
>NA|TRBV5-1|NA|TRBJ2-6
TGCGCCAGCAGCTTGGGCAGGGCCGGGGCCAACGTCCTGACTTTC
CASSLGRAGANVLTF
>NA|TRBV5-1|NA|TRBJ1-1
TGCGCCAGCAGCTCTGGGAGGAACACTGAAGCTTTCTTT
CASSSGRNTEAFF
>NA|TRBV5-1|TRBD1|TRBJ2-3
TGCGCCAGCACAACAGGGGGCTATGGCACAGATACGCAGTATTTT
CASTTGGYGTDTQYF
>few|TRBV3-1/TRBV3-2|NA|TRBJ2-1
TGTGCCAGCAGCCAAGCCCGGGACTACAATGAGCAGTTCTTC
CASSQARDYNEQFF
>NA|TRBV7-8|NA|TRBJ2-1
TGTGCCAGCAGCCGTAGTTCAAGTGGGAGCTCCTACAATGAGCAGTTCTTC
CASSRSSSGSSYNEQFF
>NA|TRBV11-2|NA|TRBJ2-3
TGTGCCAGCAGCTTAATTGGCCGGACGGGGTCTAGCACAGATACGCAGTATTTT
CASSLIGRTGSSTDTQYF
>NA|TRBV6-6|NA|TRBJ2-5
TGTGCCAGCTTCTTGGGGGGGACCCAGTACTTC
CASFLGGTQYF
>NA|TRBV5-4|NA|TRBJ2-5
TGTGCCAGCAGCCTGGGAGGCGTAAGGGAGACCCAGTACTTC
CASSLGGVRETQYF
>NA|TRBV19|NA|TRBJ1-5
TGTGCCAGTAGTATAGATATCGGGGGAAATCAGCCCCAGCATTTT
CASSIDIGGNQPQHF
>NA|TRBV15|TRBD1|TRBJ1-2
TGTGCCACCAGCACCGACAGGGGTAACTATGGCTACACCTTC
CATSTDRGNYGYTF
>once|TRBV27|TRBD2|TRBJ2-2
TGTGCCAGCAGTTCCCTAAGTCTAGCGGTAGACACCGGGGAGCTGTTTTTT
CASSSLSLAVDTGELFF
>NA|TRBV29-1|TRBD2|TRBJ2-1
TGCAGCGTTGTACTAGCGGGAGGGCCCGGCTACAATGAGCAGTTCTTC
CSVVLAGGPGYNEQFF